Sequencing of this T cell receptor beta chain was carried out in a study of CD8+CD57+ T cells in acquired aplastic anemia. Background on the study: DNA from sorted CD4+ and CD8+ cells averaged roughly 3.2 ug. Study-wide results and caveats: A set of around 30 CD8+ CDR3 sequences was shared between patients and controls, and these sequences appeared highly expressed in patients.

The CDR3 has 13 amino acids. The germline V gene encodes CDR1 MNHEY and CDR2 SVGAGI. V was trimmed by 4 bases and J by 1 base, leaving 5 bases between them. Patients who underwent sequencing had shown CD8+CD57+ cell expansion by flow cytometry. Everyone among the patients had severe acquired aplastic anemia. Patients had received no therapy at the time of blood sampling. This clonotype appeared many times. Its cognate antigen is unknown. According to the study, genomic DNA was the template for TCR beta VDJ and CDR3 profiling. TCRdb independently ran MiXCR on the reads; one entry per CDR3 protein. The sample lists about 160,000 distinct CDR3 sequences, roughly 48% occurring once.

The sequence derives from a human donor with aplastic anemia. The sequenced sample was sorted CD4+, CD8+, or CD8+CD57+ T cells (not recorded which) from PBMCs. The genes are TRBV6-5 and TRBJ1-3; D not resolved. CDR3: CASSSTSGNTIYF. For the CDR3, the DNA is TGTGCCAGCAGTTCGACTTCTGGAAACACCATATATTTT.